This T cell receptor (beta chain) appears in the sequencing data of a study of T cells in Graves' hyperthyroidism and ophthalmopathy. About the research overall: Peripheral blood collection took place at initial diagnosis, before any treatment. Study results and limitations: Onset of ophthalmopathy came a median approximately 6.5 months after the model predicted it. Most clonotypes that expanded in the thyroid above 0.001 also showed up in blood.

The study left out patients who had uncontrolled infection, other autoimmune disease, pregnancy or lactation. This clonotype was seen repeatedly, ten times or more. Its antigen is not known. The CDR3 regions of TCR beta were amplified from RNA transcripts. RT-PCR in the first round (using the HTBI primer set) targeted the TCR CDR3. Each CDR3 protein gets one entry after TCRdb re-called the multiplex PCR reads with MiXCR. This table has 600,000 to 700,000 distinct CDR3 sequences, about 14% appearing once. The germline V gene has CDR1 SQVTM and CDR2 ANQGSEA. V gave up 0 bases and J gave up 1 base, with 0 bases separating them. The CDR3 extends over 11 amino acids.

The source of this sequence is a woman in her forties with Graves' ophthalmopathy. The sample consisted of blood. The chain links TRBV29-1 to TRBJ2-5; no definite D call. The CDR3 sequence is CSVEDQETQYF. DNA for the CDR3: TGCAGCGTTGAAGACCAAGAGACCCAGTACTTC.